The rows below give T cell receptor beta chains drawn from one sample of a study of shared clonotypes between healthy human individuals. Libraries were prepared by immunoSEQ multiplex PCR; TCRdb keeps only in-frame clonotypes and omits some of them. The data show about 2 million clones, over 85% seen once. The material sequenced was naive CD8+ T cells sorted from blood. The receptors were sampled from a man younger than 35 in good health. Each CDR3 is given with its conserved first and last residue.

CDR3aa: CASSLGVGSDYEQYF
j_gene: TRBJ2-7
v_gene: TRBV7-7

CDR3aa: CASSPGRASYEQYF
j_gene: TRBJ2-7
v_gene: TRBV27

CDR3aa: CASSYTGQGYNEQFF
j_gene: TRBJ2-1
v_gene: TRBV6-5

CDR3aa: CAISQGETEAFF
j_gene: TRBJ1-1
v_gene: TRBV19

CDR3aa: CASSNGGRAGTGELFF
j_gene: TRBJ2-2
v_gene: TRBV7-9

CDR3aa: CASSPHPGGPYNEQFF
j_gene: TRBJ2-1
v_gene: TRBV27

CDR3aa: CASSPLASNGEAFF
j_gene: TRBJ1-1
v_gene: TRBV11-1

CDR3aa: CASSVDSGGYYEQYF
j_gene: TRBJ2-7
v_gene: TRBV9

CDR3aa: CASSETGGQETQYF
j_gene: TRBJ2-5
v_gene: TRBV7-6

CDR3aa: CASSVSGNEQFF
j_gene: TRBJ2-1
v_gene: TRBV27

CDR3aa: CASSKVREYSYEQYF
j_gene: TRBJ2-7
v_gene: TRBV21-1

CDR3aa: CASSLDGSYEQYF
j_gene: TRBJ2-7
v_gene: TRBV7-8

CDR3aa: CAWDWGGTDTQYF
j_gene: TRBJ2-3
v_gene: TRBV30

CDR3aa: CASSAPHRGDGQPQHF
j_gene: TRBJ1-5
v_gene: TRBV2

CDR3aa: CASTPTGGGGQETQYF
j_gene: TRBJ2-5
v_gene: TRBV27

CDR3aa: CASSDWDLNTEAFF
j_gene: TRBJ1-1
v_gene: TRBV2

CDR3aa: CASSQPGPNYGYTF
j_gene: TRBJ1-2
v_gene: TRBV21-1